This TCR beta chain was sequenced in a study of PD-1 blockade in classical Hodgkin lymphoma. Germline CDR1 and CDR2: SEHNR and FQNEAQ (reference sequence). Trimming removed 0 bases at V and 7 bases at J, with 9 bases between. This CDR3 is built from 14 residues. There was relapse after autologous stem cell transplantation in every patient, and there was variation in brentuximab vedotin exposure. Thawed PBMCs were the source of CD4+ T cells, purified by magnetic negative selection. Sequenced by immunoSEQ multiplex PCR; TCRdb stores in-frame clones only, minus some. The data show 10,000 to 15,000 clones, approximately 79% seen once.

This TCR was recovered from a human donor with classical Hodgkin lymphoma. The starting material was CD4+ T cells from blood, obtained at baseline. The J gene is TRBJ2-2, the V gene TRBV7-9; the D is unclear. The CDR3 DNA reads TGTGCCAGCAGCTTAGCCCTCCTTGGCGGGGAGCTGTTTTTT. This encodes CASSLALLGGELFF.